This T cell receptor beta chain was obtained from a study of blood T cell repertoires in COVID-19. Study as a whole: The origin of the acute and convalescent COVID-19 samples was the United States, Italy and Spain.

The protocol was immunoSEQ multiplex PCR, while the TCRdb copy is restricted to in-frame clones and leaves out a portion. The sample carries 160,000 or so clones, approximately 75% recorded once. V gave up 5 bases and J gave up 4 bases, with 21 bases separating them. CDR3 length: 16 amino acids. The V gene's germline CDR1 is SEHNR and CDR2 FQNEAQ (reference sequence). This sequence originates from a human donor in a cohort sampled during active COVID-19. The rearrangement joins TRBV7-9 to TRBJ2-7, with D possibly matching TRBD2 (6 bases). The sample was peripheral blood. CDR3 DNA: TGTGCCAGCAGCCTTGGGCGGGGCCTCCTTTCTTACGAGCAGTACTTC. Translated, it gives CASSLGRGLLSYEQYF.